The source of this T cell receptor (beta chain) is a study of cytomegalovirus exposure and HLA in healthy donors. Study context: The roughly 110 validation repertoires were reported in a later analysis to have been generated on the same platform as the roughly 680 first-cohort repertoires.

Study-level points and caveats: Clusters of TCRs from the first cohort tended to co-occur in the 120 validation repertoires (as a later analysis found). The study recorded 164 TCR beta chains that were cytomegalovirus-associated.

Germline V CDR1 and CDR2: SEHNR, FQNEAQ (reference sequence). The CDR3 sequence is 13 residues long. Trimming took off 4 bases at V and 5 bases at J, with 11 bases between the two ends. Profiled with immunoSEQ multiplex PCR; TCRdb holds only in-frame clones, not every one. The sample includes about 120,000 clones, 85% to 90% seen only once; the top ten take around 6%. The donors were members of the roughly 120-subject validation cohort (separate from the roughly 700-subject first cohort). For this clone: Antigen specificity is unknown. This sample also contains other DNA sequences that code for the same CDR3.

Material: PBMCs. The J gene is TRBJ1-1, the V gene TRBV7-9; D may be TRBD1 (5 bases). The source is a woman in her late teens or twenties in good health and CMV-seropositive. The CDR3: CASSSQPGTEAFF. The CDR3 DNA is TGTGCCAGCAGCTCCCAACCAGGGACTGAAGCTTTCTTT. Looking up the rest from reference TRBV7-9 and TRBJ1-1 gives the full variable domain: DTGVSQNPRHKITKRGQNVTFRCDPISEHNRLYWYRQTLGQGPEFLTYFQNEAQLEKSRLLSDRFSAERPKGSFSTLEIQRTEQGDSAMYLCASSSQPGTEAFFGQGTRLTVV.